One sample yielded the 23 T cell receptor beta chains listed below, sequenced in a study of blood T cell repertoires in COVID-19. Method: immunoSEQ multiplex PCR; TCRdb's copy keeps in-frame clones and lacks some. The repertoire includes fewer than 30,000 clones, roughly 87% of them detected once, and roughly 24% sits in the top ten. The sequenced material came from peripheral blood. Receptors originate from a human donor in a cohort sampled during active COVID-19.

The chain combines TRBV24-1 with TRBJ2-2; possible D gene TRBD1, 6 bases. Germline lookup yields CDR1 KGHDR and CDR2 SFDVKD. CDR3 length: 15 residues. Trimming left V 2 bases short and J 5 bases short, with 11 bases between. The CDR3 DNA reads TGTGCCACCAGTGATTCAAAACAGGGTACCGGGGAGCTGTTTTTT. This gives the protein CATSDSKQGTGELFF.

The gene calls are TRBV28 and TRBJ2-5, with 11 bases identical to TRBD2. The CDR3 runs to 17 residues. J gave up 2 bases and V 9 bases, and 14 bases lay outside the gene matches. The germline V gene encodes CDR1 MDHEN and CDR2 SYDVKM. CDR3 coding DNA: TGTGCCAGTGGACTAGGGGCTAGCGGGGGGCCTCAAGAGACCCAGTACTTC. Protein: CASGLGASGGPQETQYF.

The V and J genes are TRBV24-1 and TRBJ2-5; D may be TRBD1 (5 bases). The CDR3 runs 14 residues. The germline V and J ends were trimmed by 10 bases and 4 bases, with 18 bases remaining between them. Germline CDR1 and CDR2: KGHDR and SFDVKD. The CDR3 nucleotides are TGTGCCACTAGTAGGGCAGGGAAGGGAGAGACCCAGTACTTC. Encoded protein: CATSRAGKGETQYF.

This chain uses TRBV5-4 with TRBJ1-5; a weak D match, TRBD1 (5 bases). Germline lookup yields CDR1 SGHNT and CDR2 YYREEE (reference sequence). This CDR3 spans 14 amino acids. The V and J ends lost 3 bases and 0 bases respectively, with 7 bases between them. The DNA for the CDR3 is TGTGCCAGCAGCTCGGGGGGTAGCAATCAGCCCCAGCATTTT. It specifies CASSSGGSNQPQHF.

This clone was observed a single time. The J gene is TRBJ2-4, the V gene TRBV3-1 (or the pseudogene TRBV3-2), with TRBD2 matching over 16 bases. This CDR3 spans 18 amino acids. Germline V lookup: CDR1 LGHDT, CDR2 YNNKEL (reference sequence). The trim removed 1 base at V and 6 bases at J, leaving 6 bases unmatched. The CDR3 sequence: CASSQVVGTSGGVNIQYF. CDR3 bases: TGTGCCAGCAGCCAAGTGGTAGGGACTAGCGGGGGGGTAAACATTCAGTACTTC.

The chain recombines TRBV19 with TRBJ1-2; D unclear. There are 14 residues in the CDR3. CDR1 and CDR2 from the germline V gene are LNHDA and SQIVND (reference sequence). V was shortened by 3 bases and J by 7 bases, with 15 bases between the two germline ends. The CDR3: CASSISDARAGYTF. CDR3 nucleotides: TGTGCCAGTAGTATTTCTGACGCGAGGGCTGGCTACACCTTC. Based on the CDR3 plus reference TRBV19 and TRBJ1-2, the full variable domain is DGGITQSPKYLFRKEGQNVTLSCEQNLNHDAMYWYRQDPGQGLRLIYYSQIVNDFQKGDIAEGYSVSREKKESFPLTVTSAQKNPTAFYLCASSISDARAGYTFGSGTRLTVV.

This clone showed up just a few times. The chain employs TRBV3-1 (or the pseudogene TRBV3-2) and TRBJ2-5; TRBD1 is a possible D gene (6 bases). V lost 3 bases and J lost 4, with 9 bases in between. CDR3 length equals 13 residues. The germline V gene encodes CDR1 LGHDT and CDR2 YNNKEL (reference sequence). For the CDR3, the DNA is TGTGCCAGCAGCCACAGGGGTTCAGAGACCCAGTACTTC. It yields the protein CASSHRGSETQYF.

This sequence joins TRBV5-1 and TRBJ2-2; 9 bases fit TRBD2. The germline V gene has CDR1 SGHRS and CDR2 YFSETQ. V lost 6 bases to trimming and J lost 4 bases; unmatched junction nucleotides: 7. The CDR3 consists of 15 residues. The CDR3 DNA reads as TGCGCCAGCACCCCCTGGGGACTAGCCACCGGGGAGCTGTTTTTT. Amino acids: CASTPWGLATGELFF.

The chain recombines TRBV28 with TRBJ1-5; D not certain. Germline CDR1 is MDHEN and CDR2 is SYDVKM. This CDR3 is built from 12 residues. V was clipped by 4 bases and J by 5 bases, with 6 bases between them. In nucleotides, the CDR3 is TGTGCCAGCAGTTCTCTATATCAGCCCCAGCATTTT. Protein product: CASSSLYQPQHF.

The CDR3 reads CASSQGGRGGGFFAFSDTQYF. CDR3 DNA sequence: TGTGCCAGCAGCCAAGGCGGAAGGGGCGGGGGATTTTTCGCCTTCTCCGATACGCAGTATTTT. This rearrangement joins TRBV3-1 (or the pseudogene TRBV3-2) to TRBJ2-3; 7 nucleotides agree with TRBD2. Looked up from germline, CDR1 is LGHDT and CDR2 is YNNKEL (reference sequence). The CDR3 contains 21 residues. Trimming cost V 1 base and J 6 bases; bases outside gene matches: 25.

In DNA, the CDR3 is TGTGCCAGCAGCTTAACAAGTTATCAGCCCCAGCATTTT. Its protein is CASSLTSYQPQHF. The gene calls are TRBV11-2 and TRBJ1-5; D is uncertain. From germline, CDR1 is SGHAT and CDR2 FQNNGV. The germline V and J ends were trimmed by 2 bases and 5 bases, with 7 bases remaining between them. The length of the CDR3 is 13 residues.

The chain joins TRBV4-2 to TRBJ2-7, with D hard to call. Trimming left V 1 base short and J 2 bases short, with 6 bases between. This CDR3 is built from 13 residues. Looked up from germline, CDR1 is LGHNA and CDR2 is YNFKEQ. CDR3 in DNA: TGTGCCAGCAGCCAAGGCGGAACCTACGAGCAGTACTTC. Its protein product is CASSQGGTYEQYF.

The chain recombines TRBV14 with TRBJ2-1, with TRBD2 matching over 8 bases. The CDR3 spans 13 residues. The junction had 4 bases not matched to a gene; V was cut back by 0 bases and J by 12 bases. Germline-derived CDR1 and CDR2 are SGHDN and FVKESK. CDR3 sequence reads: CASSQDGTRRQFF. The CDR3 DNA reads TGTGCCAGCAGCCAAGATGGGACTAGACGGCAGTTCTTC.

J is TRBJ1-2 and V is TRBV7-2; D is uncertain. V was clipped by 3 bases and J by 1 base, with 6 bases between them. Germline CDR1 reads SGHTA; CDR2 reads FQGNSA. The CDR3 is made up of 13 amino acids. CDR3 coding DNA: TGTGCCAGCAGCTTGCAGGATAACTATGGCTACACCTTC. This codes for CASSLQDNYGYTF.

This chain connects TRBV18 to TRBJ1-3, with D possibly being TRBD1 (6 bases). Germline assignment: CDR1 KGHSH and CDR2 LQKENI. The CDR3 consists of 14 residues. V was cut by 4 bases and J by 0 bases, with 7 bases left in between. CDR3 region: CASSRQASGNTIYF. CDR3 nucleotides: TGTGCCAGCTCACGACAGGCCTCTGGAAACACCATATATTTT.

The chain joins TRBV4-2 to TRBJ1-2; D might be TRBD1 (5 bases). Per germline, CDR1 LGHNA and CDR2 YNFKEQ. The CDR3 spans 15 residues. V lost 2 bases to trimming and J lost 3 bases, with 13 bases between them. The DNA for the CDR3 is TGTGCCAGCAGCCAAAACTTTGCAGGGCACTATGGCTACACCTTC. This gives the protein CASSQNFAGHYGYTF.

This chain uses TRBV28 with TRBJ2-3, with TRBD1 matching over 8 bases. The CDR3 totals 15 residues. Germline values: CDR1 MDHEN, CDR2 SYDVKM. J was trimmed by 6 bases and V by 2 bases; bases with no gene match: 7. The CDR3: CASSLGTGASDTQYF. The CDR3 DNA follows: TGTGCCAGCAGTTTAGGGACAGGAGCCTCCGATACGCAGTATTTT. Together with reference TRBV28 and TRBJ2-3, the CDR3 gives the full variable domain: DVKVTQSSRYLVKRTGEKVFLECVQDMDHENMFWYRQDPGLGLRLIYFSYDVKMKEKGDIPEGYSVSREKKERFSLILESASTNQTSMYLCASSLGTGASDTQYFGPGTRLTVL.

This clone was found many times. The rearrangement joins TRBV19 to TRBJ1-5, with TRBD1 as a possible D gene (6 bases). The length of the CDR3 is 15 residues. Deletions cut 9 bases from V and 2 bases from J, with 17 bases between. Germline V gene lookup returns CDR1 LNHDA and CDR2 SQIVND (reference sequence). The DNA for the CDR3 is TGTGCCAGCAATAGGCGGGAGGGGGGCAATCAGCCCCAGCATTTT. It codes for CASNRREGGNQPQHF.

The chain has TRBV2 and TRBJ2-1; TRBD2 matches at 12 bases. The CDR3 consists of 14 residues. Trimming at V came to 5 bases and at J to 10 bases, leaving 6 bases not matched to a gene. Germline assignment: CDR1 SNHLY and CDR2 FYNNEI. CDR3 bases: TGTGCCAGCAGTATCCTAGCGGGGGGGGGCGAGCAGTTCTTC. Translating gives CASSILAGGGEQFF.

This clone was detected once. V gene TRBV28 combines with J gene TRBJ2-1; 8 nucleotides match TRBD2. Germline V CDR1 and CDR2: MDHEN, SYDVKM. The CDR3 loop spans 17 amino acids. J lost 3 bases, V lost 3 bases, and 10 bases had no gene match. CDR3 DNA: TGTGCCAGCAGTTTCGGGGGGGCGGGACTATACTACAATGAGCAGTTCTTC. Encoded protein: CASSFGGAGLYYNEQFF. The full variable domain, in which reference TRBV28 and TRBJ2-1 provide the parts outside the CDR3, is DVKVTQSSRYLVKRTGEKVFLECVQDMDHENMFWYRQDPGLGLRLIYFSYDVKMKEKGDIPEGYSVSREKKERFSLILESASTNQTSMYLCASSFGGAGLYYNEQFFGPGTRLTVL.

J is TRBJ2-7 and V is TRBV29-1, with 7 nucleotides matching TRBD2. This CDR3 contains 11 residues. J gave up 6 bases and V 7 bases, and 6 bases lay outside the gene matches. The germline gives CDR1 SQVTM, CDR2 ANQGSEA. The CDR3 nucleotides read TGCAGCGGGGAGCGGGGAGGCGAGCAGTACTTC. Residues: CSGERGGEQYF.

V is TRBV27 and J is TRBJ2-1; D unresolved. The germline V and J ends were trimmed by 7 bases and 6 bases, with 7 bases remaining between them. The V gene's germline CDR1 is MNHEY and CDR2 SMNVEV (reference sequence). This CDR3 contains 11 residues. CDR3 region: CASTTVNEQFF. The CDR3 coding sequence is TGTGCCAGCACTACCGTCAATGAGCAGTTCTTC.

The V gene is TRBV18, the J gene TRBJ1-1; TRBD1 matches at 8 bases. The CDR3 loop spans 16 amino acids. Trimming removed 2 bases from V and 5 bases from J; junction bases left unmatched: 10. Germline assignment: CDR1 KGHSH and CDR2 LQKENI. The CDR3 coding sequence is TGTGCCAGCTCACCAGGATACAGGGGGGTGGGAACTGAAGCTTTCTTT. Its translation: CASSPGYRGVGTEAFF.